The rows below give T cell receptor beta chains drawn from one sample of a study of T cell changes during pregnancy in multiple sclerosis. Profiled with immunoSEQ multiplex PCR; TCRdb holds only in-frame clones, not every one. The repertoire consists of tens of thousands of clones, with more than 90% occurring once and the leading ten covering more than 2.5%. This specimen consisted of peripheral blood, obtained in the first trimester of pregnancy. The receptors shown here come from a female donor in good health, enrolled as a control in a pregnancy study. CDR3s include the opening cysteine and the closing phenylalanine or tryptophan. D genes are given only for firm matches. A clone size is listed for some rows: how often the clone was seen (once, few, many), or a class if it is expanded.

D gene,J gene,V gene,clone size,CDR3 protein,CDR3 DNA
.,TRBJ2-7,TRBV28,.,CASSWRDLTGQGSYEQYF,TGTGCCAGCAGCTGGAGAGATTTGACCGGTCAGGGTTCCTACGAGCAGTACTTC
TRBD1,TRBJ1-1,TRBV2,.,CASSEETGVTEAFF,TGTGCCAGCAGTGAAGAGACAGGGGTTACTGAAGCTTTCTTT
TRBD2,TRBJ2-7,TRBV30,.,CAWSYSGGGEQYF,TGTGCCTGGAGTTACAGCGGGGGGGGCGAGCAGTACTTC
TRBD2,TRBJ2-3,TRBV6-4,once,CASSPSGGFSTDTQYF,TGTGCCAGCAGTCCTAGCGGGGGTTTTAGCACAGATACGCAGTATTTT
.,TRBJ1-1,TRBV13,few,CASSLAGGYTEAFF,TGTGCCAGCAGCTTGGCCGGGGGGTACACTGAAGCTTTCTTT
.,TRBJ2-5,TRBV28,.,CASSLISLGETQYF,TGTGCCAGCAGTTTAATTTCACTAGGAGAGACCCAGTACTTC
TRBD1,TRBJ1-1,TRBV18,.,CASSPQGAPEAFF,TGTGCCAGCTCACCCCAGGGGGCCCCTGAAGCTTTCTTT
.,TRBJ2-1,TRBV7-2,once,CASSPIRLDLSSYNEQFF,TGTGCCAGCAGCCCAATTCGATTAGACTTAAGCTCCTACAATGAGCAGTTCTTC
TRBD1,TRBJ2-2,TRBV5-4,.,CASSLQRGTGGTGELFF,TGTGCCAGCAGCTTACAGCGGGGGACAGGGGGCACCGGGGAGCTGTTTTTT
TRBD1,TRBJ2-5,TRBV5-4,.,CASTFSTGAFETQYF,TGTGCCAGCACCTTCTCCACAGGGGCGTTCGAGACCCAGTACTTC
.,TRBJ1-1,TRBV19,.,CASSRTYEAFF,TGTGCCAGTAGTCGGACATATGAAGCTTTCTTT
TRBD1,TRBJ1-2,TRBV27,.,CASSPSTGGGYTF,TGTGCCAGCAGTCCTAGTACAGGGGGTGGCTACACCTTC
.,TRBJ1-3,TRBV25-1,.,CASSAAGSGNTIYF,TGTGCCAGCAGTGCAGCAGGCTCTGGAAACACCATATATTTT
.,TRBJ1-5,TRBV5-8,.,CASSFQVYDQPQHF,TGTGCCAGCAGCTTCCAGGTCTACGACCAGCCCCAGCATTTT
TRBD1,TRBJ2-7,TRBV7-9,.,CASSLGDRSSYEQYF,TGTGCCAGCAGCTTAGGGGACAGAAGCTCCTACGAGCAGTACTTC
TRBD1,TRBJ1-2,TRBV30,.,CAFRDRERGTNGYTF,TGTGCCTTCCGGGACAGGGAAAGAGGAACAAATGGCTACACCTTC
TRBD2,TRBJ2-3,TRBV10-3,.,CAISELAETFTDTQYF,TGTGCCATCAGTGAACTAGCGGAGACGTTCACAGATACGCAGTATTTT
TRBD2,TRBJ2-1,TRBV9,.,CASSGLAERYNEQFF,TGTGCCAGCAGCGGCCTAGCGGAGAGATACAATGAGCAGTTCTTC
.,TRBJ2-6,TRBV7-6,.,CARIHRDKIVVLTF,TGTGCCAGAATACACCGGGACAAAATAGTTGTCCTGACTTTC